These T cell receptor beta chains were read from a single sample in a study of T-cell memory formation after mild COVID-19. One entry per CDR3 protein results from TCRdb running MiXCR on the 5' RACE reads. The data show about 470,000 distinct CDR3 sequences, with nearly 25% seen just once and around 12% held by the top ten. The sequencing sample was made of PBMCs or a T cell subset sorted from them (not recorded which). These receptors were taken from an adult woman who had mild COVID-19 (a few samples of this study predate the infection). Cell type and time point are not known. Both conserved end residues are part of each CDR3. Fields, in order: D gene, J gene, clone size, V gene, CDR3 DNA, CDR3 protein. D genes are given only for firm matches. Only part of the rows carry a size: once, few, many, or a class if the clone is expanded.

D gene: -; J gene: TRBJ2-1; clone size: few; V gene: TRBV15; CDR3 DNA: TGTGCCACCAGCAGCGACTTGGGGTCCTACAATGAGCAGTTCTTC; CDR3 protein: CATSSDLGSYNEQFF
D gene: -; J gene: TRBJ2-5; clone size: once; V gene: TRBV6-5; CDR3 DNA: TGTGCCAGCAGCTGGGGATATATACTCCAAGAGACCCAGTACTTC; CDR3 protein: CASSWGYILQETQYF
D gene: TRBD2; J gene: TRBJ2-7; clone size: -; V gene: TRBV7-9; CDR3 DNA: TGTGCCAGCGCGATGACTAGCGGGCGTCCCGAGCAGTACTTC; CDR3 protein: CASAMTSGRPEQYF
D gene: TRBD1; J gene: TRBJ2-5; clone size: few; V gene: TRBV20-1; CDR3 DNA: TGCAGTGCTAGAGAAACAGGGGGCGGTGAGACCCAGTACTTC; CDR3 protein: CSARETGGGETQYF
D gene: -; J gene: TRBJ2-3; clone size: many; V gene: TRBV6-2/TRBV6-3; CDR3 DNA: TGTGCCAGCAGTTACTCGTACCGGGACCCCCGTACCGGAGATACGCAGTATTTT; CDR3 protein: CASSYSYRDPRTGDTQYF
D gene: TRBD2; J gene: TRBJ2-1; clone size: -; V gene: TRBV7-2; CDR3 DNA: TGTGCCAGCAGATCGACTAGCTCGTACAATGAGCAGTTCTTC; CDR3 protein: CASRSTSSYNEQFF
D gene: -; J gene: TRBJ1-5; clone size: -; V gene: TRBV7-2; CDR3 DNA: TGTGCCAGCAGTAGGGGGACCGGCAATCAGCCCCAGCATTTT; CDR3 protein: CASSRGTGNQPQHF
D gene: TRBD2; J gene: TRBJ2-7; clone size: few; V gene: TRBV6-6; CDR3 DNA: TGTGCCAGCAGAAAATCCCTCGTCCGGGGGGATTCCTACGAGCAGTACTTC; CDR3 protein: CASRKSLVRGDSYEQYF
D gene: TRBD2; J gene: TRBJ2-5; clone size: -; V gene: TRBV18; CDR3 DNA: TGTGCCAGCTCACACGGACTAGCGGGACAAGAGACCCAGTACTTC; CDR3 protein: CASSHGLAGQETQYF
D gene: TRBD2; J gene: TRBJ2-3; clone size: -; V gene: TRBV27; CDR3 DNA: TGTGCCAGCAGTCTCTACTGGACTAGCGGGAGATCAGATACGCAGTATTTT; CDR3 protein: CASSLYWTSGRSDTQYF
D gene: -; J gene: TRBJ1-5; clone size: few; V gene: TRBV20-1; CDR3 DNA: TGCAGTGCTAGAGATTTACAGGGAACTTATAGCAATCAGCCCCAGCATTTT; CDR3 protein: CSARDLQGTYSNQPQHF
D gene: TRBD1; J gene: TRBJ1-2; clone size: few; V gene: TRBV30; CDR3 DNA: TGTGCCTGGACACCCCCCTGGGGACAGCAGGTGGGCTACACCTTC; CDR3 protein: CAWTPPWGQQVGYTF
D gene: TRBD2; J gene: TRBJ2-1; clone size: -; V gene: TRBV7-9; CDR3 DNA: TGTGCCAGCAGCACAACGGGACTAGCTATTCCCAATGAGCAGTTCTTC; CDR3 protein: CASSTTGLAIPNEQFF
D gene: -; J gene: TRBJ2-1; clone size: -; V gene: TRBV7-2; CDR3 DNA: TGTGCCAGCAGCTACCCGGGACACCCTGGGAATGAGCAGTTCTTC; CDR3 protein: CASSYPGHPGNEQFF
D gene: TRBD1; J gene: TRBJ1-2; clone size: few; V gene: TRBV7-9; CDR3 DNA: TGTGCCAGCAGCTCATCGGGACAGGGTGGCGTAGGCTACACCTTC; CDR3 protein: CASSSSGQGGVGYTF
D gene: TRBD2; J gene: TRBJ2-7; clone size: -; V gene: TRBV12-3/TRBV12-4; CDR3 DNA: TGTGCCAGTAGACTAGCGGGGGGGGATTACGAGCAGTACTTC; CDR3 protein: CASRLAGGDYEQYF
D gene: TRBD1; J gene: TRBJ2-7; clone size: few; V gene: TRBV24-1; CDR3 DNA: TGTGCCACCAGTGACAATCCGGGACAGGGTCTAGGCGAGCAGTACTTC; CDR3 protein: CATSDNPGQGLGEQYF
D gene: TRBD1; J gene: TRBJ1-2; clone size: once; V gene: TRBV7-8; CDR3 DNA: TGTGCCAGCAGCGTTCCGGGACAGGGGGCGTATGGCTACACCTTC; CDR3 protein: CASSVPGQGAYGYTF
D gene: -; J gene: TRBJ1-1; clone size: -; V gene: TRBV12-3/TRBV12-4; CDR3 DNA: TGTGCCAGCAGGGGTTGGGACGGGAACACTGAAGCTTTCTTT; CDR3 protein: CASRGWDGNTEAFF
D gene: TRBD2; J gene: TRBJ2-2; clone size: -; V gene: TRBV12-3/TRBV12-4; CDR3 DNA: TGTGCCAGCAGAAGGACTAGCGGAAGCACCGGGGAGCTGTTTTTT; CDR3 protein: CASRRTSGSTGELFF
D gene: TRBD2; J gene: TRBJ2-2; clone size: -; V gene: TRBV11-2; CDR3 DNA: TGTGCCAGCAGCACCCTCCGGGGGGGGGTGGACACCGGGGAGCTGTTTTTT; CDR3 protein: CASSTLRGGVDTGELFF
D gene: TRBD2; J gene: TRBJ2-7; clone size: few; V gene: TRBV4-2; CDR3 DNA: TGTGCCAGCAGCCAAGGGGGGACTAGCGGGAGTCCCGACGAGCAGTACTTC; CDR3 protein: CASSQGGTSGSPDEQYF
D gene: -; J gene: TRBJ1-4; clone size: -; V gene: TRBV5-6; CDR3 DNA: TGTGCCAGCAGCTCGGACGGGTATAATGAAAAACTGTTTTTT; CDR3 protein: CASSSDGYNEKLFF
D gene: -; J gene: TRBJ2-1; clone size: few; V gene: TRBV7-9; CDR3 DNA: TGTGCCAGCAGCTTAGCGATGGAAGCGAAGTTCTTC; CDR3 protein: CASSLAMEAKFF
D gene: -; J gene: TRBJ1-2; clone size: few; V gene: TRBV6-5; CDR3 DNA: TGTGCCAGCAGTCCCCTTGAGGGAAAGTATGGCTACACCTTC; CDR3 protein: CASSPLEGKYGYTF
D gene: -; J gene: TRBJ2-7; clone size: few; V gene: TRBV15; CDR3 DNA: TGTGCCACCAGCAGAGATGGGGAAAGTCCAGACGAGCAGTACTTC; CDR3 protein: CATSRDGESPDEQYF